The clone carrying this TCR beta chain occurred many times. The record originates from a study of T-cell reconstitution after alpha-beta-depleted transplantation in children. V was pared by 6 bases and J by 2 bases, with 9 bases of the junction left unmatched. The CDR3 spans 16 residues. The germline gives CDR1 ENHRY, CDR2 SYGVKD. A TCRbeta library incorporating unique molecular identifiers was prepared. TCRdb redid the calling of the PCR reads with MiXCR, one entry per CDR3 protein. The sample lists approximately 350,000 distinct CDR3 sequences, approximately 10% occurring once. This chain connects TRBV10-3 to TRBJ2-2, with 7 bases that match TRBD2. The sequenced sample was PBMCs from the stem cell graft donor, obtained from the stem cell graft. The source is a human donor who donated a stem cell graft to a child with acute lymphoblastic leukemia. The DNA of the CDR3 is TGTGCCATCAGGAGAGGGCTAGCGGTAAACACCGGGGAGCTGTTTTTT. Its protein product is CAIRRGLAVNTGELFF.